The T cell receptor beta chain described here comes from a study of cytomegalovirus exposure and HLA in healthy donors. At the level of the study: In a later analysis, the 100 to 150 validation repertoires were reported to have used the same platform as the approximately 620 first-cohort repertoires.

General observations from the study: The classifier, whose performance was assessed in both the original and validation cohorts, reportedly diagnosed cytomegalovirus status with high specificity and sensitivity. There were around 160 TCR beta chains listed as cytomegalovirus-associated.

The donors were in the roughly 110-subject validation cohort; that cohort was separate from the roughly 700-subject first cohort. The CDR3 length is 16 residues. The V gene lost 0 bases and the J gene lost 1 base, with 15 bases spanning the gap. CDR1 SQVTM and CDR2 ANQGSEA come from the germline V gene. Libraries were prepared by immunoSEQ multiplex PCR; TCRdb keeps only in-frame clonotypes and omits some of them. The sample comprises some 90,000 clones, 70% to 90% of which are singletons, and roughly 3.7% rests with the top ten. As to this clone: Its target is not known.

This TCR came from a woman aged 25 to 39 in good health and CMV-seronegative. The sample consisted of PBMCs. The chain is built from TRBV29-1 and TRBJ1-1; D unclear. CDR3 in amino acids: CSVEDSGRRGNTEAFF. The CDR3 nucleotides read TGCAGCGTTGAAGACAGCGGTAGACGAGGGAACACTGAAGCTTTCTTT.